What follows are 16 T cell receptor beta chains derived from one specimen sequenced in a study of metastatic and nonmetastatic thyroid tumors. The entire patient cohort was treatment-naive prior to thyroid surgery. MiXCR was used by TCRdb to re-call the PCR reads. The table includes approximately 37,000 clones, approximately 16% detected once. Sequencing was done on a sample of blood. These TCRs come from a male donor with papillary thyroid cancer or a benign thyroid nodule (not recorded which). Some clones in this sample may be carry-over from other donors' samples.

The sample holds many counts of this clone. The genes are TRBV28 and TRBJ2-7, with D possibly matching TRBD1 (6 bases). Deletions cut 4 bases from V and 0 bases from J, with 13 bases between. Germline V lookup: CDR1 MDHEN, CDR2 SYDVKM. CDR3 size: 15 residues. Here the CDR3 DNA reads TGTGCCAGCAGTTCCGCCGGGACACGCTCCTACGAGCAGTACTTC. Translated: CASSSAGTRSYEQYF.

The CDR3 nucleotides are TGTGCCAGCAGCTCCCAACGGGGGGAGCAGTACTTC. Protein sequence: CASSSQRGEQYF. This chain connects TRBV11-2 to TRBJ2-7; D may be TRBD2 (6 bases). The CDR3 extends over 12 amino acids. CDR1 and CDR2 (germline): SGHAT, FQNNGV. Trimming cost V 4 bases and J 7 bases, with 11 bases left between them.

This clone was seen only once. With a much larger clone just one base away, this may be a read error. V gene TRBV30 combines with J gene TRBJ1-1; D uncertain. Trimming pared 2 bases from V and 0 bases from J, leaving 13 bases between. The CDR3 consists of 15 residues. Germline V gene lookup returns CDR1 GTSNPN and CDR2 SVGIG (reference sequence). The CDR3 is CAWSRVGSLNTEAFF. The CDR3 DNA sequence: TGTGCCTGGAGTCGGGTGGGCAGTCTGAACACTGAAGCTTTCTTT.

This clone qualifies as medium-sized (0.01 to 0.1%). V usage is TRBV6-1 and J usage is TRBJ1-6, with D unclear. Trimming removed 5 bases from V and 4 bases from J, with 9 bases in between. This CDR3 is 14 amino acids long. Looked up from germline, CDR1 is MNHNS and CDR2 is SASEGT. CDR3 loop: CASSSGPYNSPLHF. The CDR3 DNA reads as TGTGCCAGCAGTTCCGGGCCTTATAATTCACCCCTCCACTTT.

This clone was picked up many times. The gene calls are TRBV12-3 or TRBV12-4 and TRBJ2-1; maybe TRBD1 (5 bases). The CDR3 runs 14 residues. V lost 3 bases and J lost 5, with 11 bases in between. CDR3 bases: TGTGCCAGCAGTTTTGGCCGACAGAACAATGAGCAGTTCTTC. Encoded protein: CASSFGRQNNEQFF.

Notes on this clone: At one end, the junction sequence differs from germline, possibly due to a read error. The chain is built from TRBV11-1 and TRBJ2-7, with a possible D match to TRBD1 (6 bases). Germline V CDR1 and CDR2: SGHAT, FQDESV (reference sequence). The CDR3 extends over 14 amino acids. The CDR3 protein is CSSSLAGQTYEQYF. In DNA form, the CDR3 reads TGTTCCAGCAGTTTAGCAGGACAGACCTACGAGCAGTACTTC.

This clone was detected many times. The chain joins TRBV11-1 to TRBJ2-4, with 9 bases identical to TRBD1. The V gene end was trimmed by 0 bases and the J gene end by 0 bases; junction bases not matched to a gene: 6. The germline V gene encodes CDR1 SGHAT and CDR2 FQDESV (reference sequence). The length of the CDR3 is 18 residues. The CDR3 region is CASSLASTGGIAKNIQYF. The CDR3 DNA reads TGTGCCAGCAGCTTAGCCTCGACAGGGGGAATAGCCAAAAACATTCAGTACTTC.

This clone was picked up a small number of times. This could be a read error, since a much larger clone is one nucleotide away. The CDR3 loop is CASTLEGMGVEKLFF. The CDR3 coding sequence is TGTGCCAGCACCTTAGAGGGGATGGGTGTTGAAAAACTGTTTTTT. The V call is TRBV7-3, the J call TRBJ1-4; a weak D match, TRBD1 (5 bases). The CDR3 length is 15 residues. Germline V gene sequence: CDR1 SGHTA, CDR2 FQGTGA.

This clone was observed at least ten times. The V and J genes are TRBV10-3 and TRBJ2-2; no reliable D call. The V gene lost 4 bases and the J gene lost 5 bases, with 14 bases spanning the gap. The CDR3 runs 15 residues. CDR1 and CDR2 from the germline V gene are ENHRY and SYGVKD. Written as DNA, the CDR3 is TGTGCCATCAGTGGAATGGCGACTGCAACCGGGGAGCTGTTTTTT. The encoded protein is CAISGMATATGELFF.

This clone was counted ten times or more. The chain uses TRBV10-3 and TRBJ2-3, with D maybe TRBD2 (7 bases). Trimming left V 3 bases short and J 5 bases short, with 15 bases between. The CDR3 has 15 amino acids. CDR1 is ENHRY, CDR2 SYGVKD, per germline. CDR3 nucleotide sequence: TGTGCCATCAGTGAAGGGGGAGGGCCAGTAGATACGCAGTATTTT. Residues: CAISEGGGPVDTQYF.

As to this clone: A much bigger clone sits one base away, suggesting this may be a read error. No DNA is shown, since the ends of the CDR3 on it are uncertain; the CDR3 is the one TCRdb lists. Other DNA sequences within the sample encode an identical CDR3. The chain joins TRBV4-1 to TRBJ1-2. Inclusive of both ends, the CDR3 amounts to 12 amino acids. The germline gives CDR1 MGHRA, CDR2 YSYEKL. The CDR3 spells CASSQRDYGCTF.

This clone has ten or more counts. The rearrangement joins TRBV19 to TRBJ2-6; D remains ambiguous. CDR1 and CDR2 from the germline V gene are LNHDA and SQIVND (reference sequence). This CDR3 region has 14 residues. V was trimmed by 7 bases and J by 2 bases, leaving 9 bases between them. The CDR3 region has the DNA TGTGCCAGTATTGAGTCGGCTGGGGCCAACGTCCTGACTTTC. Translation: CASIESAGANVLTF.

There are many counts of this clone. This chain's CDR3 is CASRIYNEQFF. As DNA, the CDR3 is TGCGCCAGCAGGATCTACAATGAGCAGTTCTTC. The rearrangement uses TRBV5-1 and TRBJ2-1; D not certain. This CDR3 has 11 residues. CDR1 SGHRS and CDR2 YFSETQ come from the germline V gene. V lost 5 bases and J 3 bases, leaving 3 bases between the germline ends.

At least ten counts were recorded for this clone. The chain joins TRBV29-1 to TRBJ1-5; 7 nucleotides line up with TRBD1. The CDR3 is 13 residues long. Germline CDR1 SQVTM, CDR2 ANQGSEA. J lost 4 bases, V lost 4 bases, and 4 bases had no gene match. CDR3 sequence: CSVAGTENQPQHF. The CDR3 DNA sequence: TGCAGCGTTGCCGGGACAGAGAATCAGCCCCAGCATTTT.

In regard to this clone: Given a much more abundant clone one base away, this may be a read error. The chain carries TRBV9 and TRBJ2-1; D could derive from TRBD1 or TRBD2 (5 bases each). Trimming left V 0 bases short and J 2 bases short, with 12 bases between. Germline lookup yields CDR1 SGDLS and CDR2 YYNGEE. The CDR3 runs to 16 residues. CDR3 DNA: TGTGCCAGCAGCGTAGCTACTGGGGGACCCTACAATGAGCAGTTCTTC. As protein: CASSVATGGPYNEQFF.

This clone was counted many times. J is TRBJ2-4 and V is TRBV20-1; 10 bases are shared with TRBD2. Per the germline V gene, CDR1 is DFQATT and CDR2 is SNEGSKA (reference sequence). V shed 3 bases, J shed 1 base, and the junction held 6 bases outside the gene matches. The CDR3 is 16 residues long. CDR3 nucleotide sequence: TGCAGTGCTAGGGCAGGAGCGGGAGGGGCCAAAAACATTCAGTACTTC. Translating it yields CSARAGAGGAKNIQYF.